This T cell receptor beta chain was recorded in a study of OX40 agonist ivuxolimab in advanced cancers. Only one count was recorded for this clone. TCRdb keeps only in-frame clones here, not all; method: immunoSEQ multiplex PCR. The data hold more than 65,000 clones, with about 73% observed a single time. CDR3 length equals 16 residues. CDR1 MNHEY and CDR2 SMNVEV come from the germline V gene (reference sequence). V trimming: 7 bases; J trimming: 5 bases; junction bases outside the gene matches: 12. Specimen: CD4+ or CD8+ T cells sorted from blood, collected in a trial of the OX40 agonist ivuxolimab. The origin of this receptor is an adult with an advanced solid tumor such as melanoma, head and neck, liver or kidney cancer. The J gene is TRBJ2-1, the V gene TRBV27, with 9 bases matching TRBD2. CDR3 loop: CASKGWASGTHNEQFF. Here the CDR3 DNA reads TGTGCCAGCAAGGGTTGGGCTAGCGGGACACACAATGAGCAGTTCTTC.